The 28 T cell receptor beta chains below all came from one sample that was sequenced in a study of patients and donors after allogeneic stem cell transplantation. TCRdb reanalysed the RT-PCR reads using MiXCR and keeps one entry per CDR3 protein. The repertoire holds 150,000 to 200,000 distinct CDR3 sequences, with 30% as singletons. Sequenced: blood, either unsorted or a sorted T cell fraction (not recorded which). Receptors were obtained from a human donor who was either an allogeneic HSCT recipient or a stem cell or donor lymphocyte infusion donor (not recorded which). It is not recorded whose cells these are; they may come from a transplant donor.

The genes are TRBV5-1 and TRBJ2-5; a weak D match, TRBD1 (6 bases). V was cut by 0 bases and J by 3 bases, with 12 bases left in between. The CDR3 has 15 residues. Germline V gene lookup returns CDR1 SGHRS and CDR2 YFSETQ. The CDR3 DNA is TGCGCCAGCAGCTTGGCGGGACACCTAAAAGAGACCCAGTACTTC. It yields the protein CASSLAGHLKETQYF.

The chain couples TRBV4-2 to TRBJ2-7; D gene unclear. CDR1 and CDR2 from the germline V gene are LGHNA and YNFKEQ. CDR3 length equals 11 residues. Trimming pared 1 base from V and 7 bases from J, leaving 5 bases between. DNA of the CDR3: TGTGCCAGCAGCCAAGGTCAGGAGCAGTACTTC. It yields the protein CASSQGQEQYF.

The V and J genes are TRBV6-2 or TRBV6-3 and TRBJ1-5; D is unclear. The germline V gene has CDR1 MNHEY and CDR2 SVGEGT. Trimming pared 2 bases from V and 8 bases from J, leaving 16 bases between. The CDR3 runs 15 residues. CDR3: CASSYGTAGSEPQHF. The CDR3 bases are TGTGCCAGCAGTTACGGAACGGCAGGTAGTGAGCCCCAGCATTTT.

The chain has TRBV7-9 and TRBJ2-5, with 9 bases lining up with TRBD2. Germline lookup yields CDR1 SEHNR and CDR2 FQNEAQ (reference sequence). CDR3 length equals 16 residues. The trim removed 5 bases at V and 2 bases at J, leaving 9 bases unmatched. The CDR3 protein is CASSAPSGNFQETQYF. CDR3 bases: TGTGCCAGCAGCGCCCCTAGCGGGAATTTTCAAGAGACCCAGTACTTC. Using reference TRBV7-9 and TRBJ2-5 for the parts outside the CDR3, the full variable domain is DTGVSQNPRHKITKRGQNVTFRCDPISEHNRLYWYRQTLGQGPEFLTYFQNEAQLEKSRLLSDRFSAERPKGSFSTLEIQRTEQGDSAMYLCASSAPSGNFQETQYFGPGTRLLVL.

The chain combines TRBV12-3 or TRBV12-4 with TRBJ2-2; possibly TRBD2 for D (5 bases). V lost 8 bases, J lost 0 bases, and 10 bases lay in between. The CDR3 covers 14 residues. The CDR3, as DNA: TGTGCCAGCCGCGGGCTTTCGAACACCGGGGAGCTGTTTTTT. This codes for CASRGLSNTGELFF.

The V gene is TRBV5-6, the J gene TRBJ2-1; 11 nucleotides agree with TRBD2. Per the germline V gene, CDR1 is SGHDT and CDR2 is YYEEEE. This CDR3 contains 17 residues. V shed 4 bases and J 0 bases; nucleotides not matched to a gene: 6. The CDR3, as DNA: TGTGCCAGCAGCCAGACTAGCGGGGAGAGCTCCTACAATGAGCAGTTCTTC. Amino acid sequence: CASSQTSGESSYNEQFF.

This clonotype was found a few times. The chain links TRBV20-1 to TRBJ2-7; D not certain. Germline CDR1 reads DFQATT; CDR2 reads SNEGSKA (reference sequence). The CDR3 spans 11 residues. Trimming took off 4 bases at V and 3 bases at J, with 7 bases between the two ends. The CDR3 DNA sequence: TGCAGTGCTACTAGAATCTACGAGCAGTACTTC. It translates to CSATRIYEQYF.

This clonotype showed up just once. This chain uses TRBV12-3 or TRBV12-4 with TRBJ2-6, with D uncertain. The CDR3 spans 15 residues. V was cut by 3 bases and J by 0 bases, with 6 bases left in between. CDR3 DNA: TGTGCCAGCAGTTTTAGGAACTCTGGGGCCAACGTCCTGACTTTC. Its translation: CASSFRNSGANVLTF.

This chain joins TRBV27 and TRBJ2-7; D gene unclear. This CDR3 has 12 residues. Trimming took 4 bases from V and 0 from J, leaving 4 bases between them. Germline V lookup: CDR1 MNHEY, CDR2 SMNVEV (reference sequence). Here the CDR3 DNA reads TGTGCCAGCAGTTCGAGCTCCTACGAGCAGTACTTC. Protein product: CASSSSSYEQYF.

The V call is TRBV20-1, the J call TRBJ2-7; 10 nucleotides agree with TRBD2. V dropped 5 bases and J dropped 4; count of bases not matched to a gene: 8. From germline, CDR1 is DFQATT and CDR2 SNEGSKA (reference sequence). This CDR3 contains 14 residues. CDR3: CSAFLAGAPYEQYF. The CDR3 region has the DNA TGCAGTGCTTTCCTAGCGGGAGCGCCTTACGAGCAGTACTTC.

This clonotype occurred a few times. The V and J genes are TRBV7-2 and TRBJ2-5; TRBD2 matches 7 bases. Trimming at V came to 1 base and at J to 2 bases, leaving 4 bases not matched to a gene. Germline V gene sequence: CDR1 SGHTA, CDR2 FQGNSA. The CDR3 extends over 15 amino acids. The CDR3 spells CASSLGWTRQETQYF. In nucleotides, the CDR3 is TGTGCCAGCAGCTTAGGTTGGACTAGACAAGAGACCCAGTACTTC.

This clonotype was recorded only once. The chain employs TRBV28 and TRBJ2-1; TRBD1 aligns across 9 bases. The CDR3 spans 13 residues. V shed 7 bases, J shed 9 bases, and the junction held 7 bases outside the gene matches. Germline V gene lookup returns CDR1 MDHEN and CDR2 SYDVKM. The CDR3 reads CASTSGTGLEQFF. The DNA for the CDR3 is TGTGCCAGCACCTCCGGGACAGGGCTTGAGCAGTTCTTC.

The chain combines TRBV4-3 with TRBJ2-7, with D maybe TRBD2 (5 bases). CDR1 is LGHNA and CDR2 is YSLEER in the germline V gene. V lost 9 bases and J lost 2, with 20 bases in between. The CDR3 spans 15 residues. The CDR3 loop is CASRDWRPPTYEQYF. The CDR3 DNA follows: TGCGCCAGTCGGGATTGGCGGCCCCCTACCTACGAGCAGTACTTC.

The rearrangement links TRBV6-2 or TRBV6-3 to TRBJ2-1, with 15 bases lining up with TRBD2. Germline V gene lookup returns CDR1 MNHEY and CDR2 SVGEGT. The CDR3 spans 15 residues. Unmatched junction bases numbered 0, after V lost 2 bases and J lost 7 bases. CDR3 coding DNA: TGTGCCAGCAGTTACGGGACTAGCGGGAGGAATGAGCAGTTCTTC. This codes for CASSYGTSGRNEQFF.

This clonotype was counted many times. This chain uses TRBV5-1 with TRBJ2-2; D is possibly TRBD2 (5 bases). The ends were cut back, 1 base at V and 2 bases at J, with 12 bases in the middle. The CDR3 spans 16 residues. The germline CDR1 and CDR2 sequences are SGHRS and YFSETQ. The CDR3 is CASSLRPSRNTGELFF. The CDR3 DNA sequence: TGCGCCAGCAGCTTGAGACCTAGCCGAAACACCGGGGAGCTGTTTTTT.

In this sample, this clonotype turned up a few times. Here the CDR3 reads CASRWDREHQPQHF. The CDR3 DNA follows: TGTGCCAGCAGATGGGACAGGGAGCACCAGCCCCAGCATTTT. This chain uses TRBV28 with TRBJ1-5; 9 bases align to TRBD1. The CDR3 runs to 14 residues. V shed 6 bases, J shed 7 bases, and the junction held 7 bases outside the gene matches. CDR1 MDHEN and CDR2 SYDVKM come from the germline V gene.

The V gene is TRBV5-5, the J gene TRBJ1-2; no clear D gene. The germline gives CDR1 SGHKS, CDR2 YYEKEE (reference sequence). V was cut by 2 bases and J by 8 bases, with 13 bases left in between. The CDR3 runs 13 residues. The CDR3 reads CASSFSAVFGYTF. The DNA of the CDR3 is TGTGCCAGCAGCTTTTCAGCGGTCTTCGGCTACACCTTC.

The rearrangement joins TRBV6-6 to TRBJ1-2; TRBD1 agrees at 8 bases. Trimming cost V 2 bases and J 3 bases; bases outside gene matches: 8. The CDR3 contains 16 residues. Germline-derived CDR1 and CDR2 are MNHNY and SVGAGI (reference sequence). The CDR3 sequence: CASSYPSNRGDYGYTF. CDR3 sequence (DNA): TGTGCCAGCAGTTACCCCTCCAACAGGGGGGACTATGGCTACACCTTC.

The chain joins TRBV4-3 to TRBJ2-4, with D unclear. CDR1 is LGHNA and CDR2 is YSLEER in the germline V gene. The CDR3 has 13 amino acids. The V and J ends lost 1 base and 7 bases respectively, with 8 bases between them. CDR3 loop: CASSQVFGNIQYF. The CDR3 region has the DNA TGCGCCAGCAGCCAAGTCTTCGGCAACATTCAGTACTTC.

The rearrangement uses TRBV5-1 and TRBJ1-3; unclear D gene. Germline V lookup: CDR1 SGHRS, CDR2 YFSETQ. This CDR3 comprises 13 residues. V shed 1 base and J shed 8 bases, with 10 bases lying between them. CDR3 DNA sequence: TGCGCCAGCAGCTTGTACACCGGTGACACCATATATTTT. It is translated as CASSLYTGDTIYF.

This sequence joins TRBV7-3 and TRBJ1-5; no reliable D call. V lost 2 bases and J 0 bases, leaving 11 bases between the germline ends. Germline CDR1 reads SGHTA; CDR2 reads FQGTGA. The CDR3 covers 16 residues. CDR3: CASSLEGTYSNQPQHF. The CDR3 DNA sequence: TGTGCCAGCAGCTTAGAGGGTACTTATAGCAATCAGCCCCAGCATTTT.

This rearrangement joins TRBV12-3 or TRBV12-4 to TRBJ2-5, with D unresolved. The CDR3 is made up of 13 amino acids. Trimming removed 5 bases from V and 0 bases from J, with 7 bases in between. The CDR3 DNA reads as TGTGCCAGCAGTCCCCCGAACCAAGAGACCCAGTACTTC. It codes for CASSPPNQETQYF.

This clonotype was detected only a few times. This CDR3 is CASSPGLAGAYEQYF. DNA for the CDR3: TGTGCCAGCAGTCCGGGACTAGCGGGAGCGTACGAGCAGTACTTC. J is TRBJ2-7 and V is TRBV12-3 or TRBV12-4, with 14 bases fitting TRBD2. This CDR3 has 15 amino acids. J lost 4 bases, V lost 5 bases, and 4 bases had no gene match.

This chain uses TRBV19 with TRBJ2-4, with 7 bases identical to TRBD1. The CDR3 runs 16 residues. Germline CDR1 reads LNHDA; CDR2 reads SQIVND (reference sequence). The V and J ends lost 6 bases and 5 bases, in that order; junction bases with no gene match: 13. The CDR3 DNA follows: TGTGCCAGTAGAAAGCTTTCGACAGGGCGAGAAAACATTCAGTACTTC. This encodes CASRKLSTGRENIQYF.

The chain employs TRBV20-1 and TRBJ2-7; tentative D call: TRBD1 (6 bases). The ends were cut back, 5 bases at V and 3 bases at J, with 11 bases in the middle. The V gene's germline CDR1 is DFQATT and CDR2 SNEGSKA (reference sequence). The CDR3 covers 12 residues. The CDR3 DNA sequence: TGCAGTGCTCGGGACACGGACTACGAGCAGTACTTC. Protein product: CSARDTDYEQYF.

This clonotype was seen only a few times. The chain employs TRBV20-1 and TRBJ2-7; 7 positions agree with TRBD1. J was trimmed by 4 bases and V by 5 bases; bases with no gene match: 11. Germline CDR1 and CDR2: DFQATT and SNEGSKA (reference sequence). The CDR3 contains 14 residues. CDR3 in amino acids: CSAFHRGQIYEQYF. In nucleotides, the CDR3 is TGCAGTGCTTTCCACAGGGGTCAGATATACGAGCAGTACTTC.

The chain carries TRBV6-5 and TRBJ2-5, with 8 bases lining up with TRBD1. The CDR3 has 14 amino acids. Trimming removed 2 bases from V and 5 bases from J; junction bases left unmatched: 4. Germline values: CDR1 MNHEY, CDR2 SVGAGI. Here the CDR3 DNA reads TGTGCCAGCAGTTACGGACAGGGCTGGGAGACCCAGTACTTC. This encodes CASSYGQGWETQYF.

This chain uses TRBV12-3 or TRBV12-4 with TRBJ2-1, with D perhaps matching TRBD2 (6 bases). V lost 2 bases, J lost 5 bases, and 13 bases lay in between. This CDR3 is 15 amino acids long. For the CDR3, the DNA is TGTGCCAGCAGTTTAAGCCAGAGGAGGGACAATGAGCAGTTCTTC. Protein: CASSLSQRRDNEQFF.